This T cell receptor (beta chain) was recorded in a study of CD8 T cells in Susac syndrome. The length of the CDR3 is 14 residues. CDR1 is DFQATT, CDR2 SNEGSKA, per germline (reference sequence). V shed 6 bases and J 5 bases; nucleotides not matched to a gene: 10. The authors reverse transcribed roughly 0.5 to 1 ug RNA with random hexamers. An immunoSEQ multiplex PCR generated amplified TCR beta CDR3 products spanning 54 Vbeta and 13 Jbeta. TCRdb re-analysed the immunoSEQ multiplex PCR reads in MiXCR, keeping a single row per CDR3 protein. In the table there are 150,000 to 200,000 distinct CDR3 sequences, approximately 95% of which are singletons. Relapsing-remitting disease, either stable or active, was present in the multiple sclerosis controls, who were treatment-naive patients. CD8+ and CD4+ T cells were negatively isolated; TEMRA cells were FACS-enriched.

V gene TRBV20-1 combines with J gene TRBJ1-1, with 9 bases that match TRBD1. The source of this sequence is a human donor with multiple sclerosis. The sequenced sample consisted of CD4+ T cells from PBMCs. In DNA form, the CDR3 reads TGCAGTGCCAACAGGGGGCGATCGGGGACTGAAGCTTTCTTT. Its protein product is CSANRGRSGTEAFF.